Below, 9 T cell receptor beta chains from the same sample are listed, as sequenced in a study of T cells in Graves' hyperthyroidism and ophthalmopathy. The CDR3 regions of TCR beta were amplified from RNA transcripts. HTBI primers were the set used in a first-round RT-PCR of the TCR CDR3. TCRdb passed the multiplex PCR reads through MiXCR, listing each CDR3 protein once. Of approximately 640,000 distinct CDR3 sequences in the sample, roughly 17% were seen once. Sequences were obtained from blood. The receptors were gathered from a man aged 50 to 59 with Graves' hyperthyroidism.

J is TRBJ2-3 and V is TRBV27; 13 bases are a match to TRBD2. This CDR3 has 19 residues. Germline V lookup: CDR1 MNHEY, CDR2 SMNVEV (reference sequence). V gave up 5 bases and J gave up 3 bases; unmatched junction bases: 14. DNA of the CDR3: TGTGCCAGCAGTCCCCGACTAGCGGGAGGCGATTATGGTACAGATACGCAGTATTTT. Protein product: CASSPRLAGGDYGTDTQYF.

This clonotype was seen many times. The chain employs TRBV2 and TRBJ1-1, with D perhaps TRBD1 (5 bases). V was clipped by 0 bases and J by 6 bases, with 11 bases between them. CDR1 and CDR2 from the germline V gene are SNHLY and FYNNEI. The CDR3 loop spans 14 amino acids. CDR3 sequence: CASSEASGAAEAFF. CDR3 DNA sequence: TGTGCCAGCAGTGAAGCGTCCGGGGCAGCTGAAGCTTTCTTT.

Many counts were recorded for this clonotype. The chain uses TRBV13 and TRBJ2-2; TRBD1 aligns across 11 bases. This CDR3 is built from 17 residues. Trimming took 4 bases from V and 5 from J; bases not matched to a gene: 9. Per the germline V gene, CDR1 is PRHDT and CDR2 is FYEKMQ (reference sequence). Here the CDR3 reads CASSSSTGTGGTGELFF. In DNA form, the CDR3 reads TGTGCCAGCAGCTCGAGCACGGGGACAGGGGGGACCGGGGAGCTGTTTTTT.

This clonotype was found many times. The chain has TRBV2 and TRBJ1-5; TRBD1 is a possible D gene (5 bases). Deletions cut 7 bases from V and 5 bases from J, with 12 bases between. The CDR3 is 13 amino acids. Germline CDR1 reads SNHLY; CDR2 reads FYNNEI. The CDR3 region has the DNA TGTGCCAGCAAACCGGGACTCTATCAGCCCCAGCATTTT. It is translated as CASKPGLYQPQHF.

The V and J genes are TRBV9 and TRBJ2-3; TRBD1 aligns across 8 bases. Germline trimming cut 3 bases from V and 3 bases from J; bases unmatched to any gene: 6. This CDR3 is 15 amino acids long. Germline V gene data show CDR1 as SGDLS and CDR2 as YYNGEE. The CDR3 reads CASSAIRGLTDTQYF. The CDR3, as DNA: TGTGCCAGCAGCGCGATCAGGGGGCTGACAGATACGCAGTATTTT.

This clonotype was detected a few times. The rearrangement joins TRBV20-1 to TRBJ2-1; 7 bases map to TRBD2. J was trimmed by 6 bases and V by 5 bases; bases with no gene match: 10. Germline V CDR1 and CDR2: DFQATT, SNEGSKA (reference sequence). The CDR3 length is 14 residues. CDR3 DNA sequence: TGCAGTGCTTCCCGGGCTAGCGGTTTCAATGAGCAGTTCTTC. Translation: CSASRASGFNEQFF.

The chain uses TRBV30 and TRBJ2-3; TRBD2 might be the D (6 bases). The V gene lost 3 bases and the J gene lost 4 bases, with 17 bases spanning the gap. The CDR3 consists of 15 residues. Germline CDR1 is GTSNPN and CDR2 is SVGIG (reference sequence). The DNA of the CDR3 is TGTGCCTGGAGGGGGGGACTGTCGTTCGCAGATACGCAGTATTTT. Amino acid sequence: CAWRGGLSFADTQYF.

This clonotype is a singleton in its sample. The chain recombines TRBV11-1 with TRBJ1-2; D is uncertain. The CDR3 covers 13 residues. Germline V gives CDR1 SGHAT, CDR2 FQDESV (reference sequence). V lost 0 bases, J lost 4 bases, and 6 bases lay in between. CDR3 loop: CASSLASSYGYTF. CDR3 coding DNA: TGTGCCAGCAGCTTAGCGTCCTCCTATGGCTACACCTTC.

This clonotype came up a few times. The chain joins TRBV18 to TRBJ1-6; D is unclear. The V gene's germline CDR1 is KGHSH and CDR2 LQKENI. CDR3 size: 13 residues. Trimming left V 3 bases short and J 2 bases short, with 2 bases between. CDR3 residues: CASSPPYNSPLHF. The DNA of the CDR3 is TGTGCCAGCTCACCGCCCTATAATTCACCCCTCCACTTT.